The table lists the clone carrying this TCR beta chain with many counts. Trimming stripped 6 bases from V and 3 bases from J, with 18 bases between. The CDR3 has 16 amino acids. CDR1 and CDR2 from the germline V gene are MNHEY and SVGEGT. Semi-nested PCR with Nested Universal Primer A followed constant-region reverse priming of full-length variable regions. TCRdb independently ran MiXCR on the 5' RACE reads; one entry per CDR3 protein. The data contain tens of thousands of distinct CDR3 sequences, around 26% of them singletons. The chain carries TRBV6-2 or TRBV6-3 and TRBJ1-5; maybe TRBD1 (5 bases). The sequence came from a female donor with breast cancer. The source material was tumor-infiltrating memory CD4+ T cells sorted from the breast tumor. Noted subset: memory CD4+ T cells, CD4+CD45RO+CD25-. The CDR3 DNA sequence: TGTGCCAGCAGACCCAGACAGCCCGGTGACAATCAGCCCCAGCATTTT. This encodes CASRPRQPGDNQPQHF.